The sample holds many counts of the clone carrying this T cell receptor beta chain. The data originate from a study of neurological immune-mediated disorders. Every sequencing run generated in excess of 160 million TCR-beta sequences. These sequences covered 15-18 subjects. TCRdb reprocessed the 5' RACE reads with MiXCR, giving one entry per CDR3 protein. The table records about 14,000 distinct CDR3 sequences, about 10% of them present only once. This CDR3 spans 13 amino acids. Germline loops: CDR1 SQVTM, CDR2 ANQGSEA. Trimming removed 7 bases at V and 4 bases at J, with 16 bases between. The chain recombines TRBV29-1 with TRBJ1-1; possible D gene TRBD1, 5 bases. This sequence originates from a woman between 40 and 55 years old in good health. The sequencing sample was made of PBMCs. CDR3 DNA: TGCAGCGCAGCGGGGTGGGGGTCCACTGAAGCTTTCTTT. Translated, it gives CSAAGWGSTEAFF.